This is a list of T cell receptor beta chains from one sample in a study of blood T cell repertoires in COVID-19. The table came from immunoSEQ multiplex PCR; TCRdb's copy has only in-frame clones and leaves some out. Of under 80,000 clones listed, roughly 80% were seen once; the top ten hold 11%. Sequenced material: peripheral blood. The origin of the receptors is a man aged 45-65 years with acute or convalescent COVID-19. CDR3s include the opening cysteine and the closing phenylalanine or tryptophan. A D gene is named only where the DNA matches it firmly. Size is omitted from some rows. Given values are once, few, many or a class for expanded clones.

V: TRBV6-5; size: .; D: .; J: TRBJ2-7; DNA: TGTGCCAGCAGTTACTCGGCAGGGTCCCCCTACGAGCAGTACTTC; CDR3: CASSYSAGSPYEQYF
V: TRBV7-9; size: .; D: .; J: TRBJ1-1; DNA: TGTGCCAGCAGCCCATCCGGACAGCGTGTCGGAGCTTTCTTT; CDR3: CASSPSGQRVGAFF
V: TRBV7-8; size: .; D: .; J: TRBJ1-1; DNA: TGTGCCAGCAGCCACCCCCAAGGAGACGGCGCTTTCTTT; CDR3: CASSHPQGDGAFF
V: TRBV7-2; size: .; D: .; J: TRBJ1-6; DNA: TGTGCCAGCATCCAGGGACAAAATAATTCACCCCTCCACTTT; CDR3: CASIQGQNNSPLHF
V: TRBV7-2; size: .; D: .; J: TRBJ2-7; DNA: TGTGCCAGCAGATCCGGGACTGGATTTCCCTACGAGCAGTACTTC; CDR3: CASRSGTGFPYEQYF
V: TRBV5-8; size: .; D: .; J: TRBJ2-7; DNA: TGTGCCAGCTACACTTCGACAGTCTCCTACGAGCAGTACTTC; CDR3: CASYTSTVSYEQYF
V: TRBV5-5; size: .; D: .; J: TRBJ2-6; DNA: TGTGCCAGCAGCCTTTCTTTCTCTGGGGCCAACGTCCTGACTTTC; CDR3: CASSLSFSGANVLTF
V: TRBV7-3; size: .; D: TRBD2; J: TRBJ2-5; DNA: TGTGCCAGCAGCCGACTAGCGGGCCTACAAGAGACCCAGTACTTC; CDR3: CASSRLAGLQETQYF
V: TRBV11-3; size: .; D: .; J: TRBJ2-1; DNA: TGTGCCAGCAGCTTGGACTTTAATTACAATGAGCAGTTCTTC; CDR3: CASSLDFNYNEQFF
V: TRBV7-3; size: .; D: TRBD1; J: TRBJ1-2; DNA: TGTGCCAGCAGCAAAACAGGGGGTCCTTCCTATGGCTACACCTTC; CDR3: CASSKTGGPSYGYTF
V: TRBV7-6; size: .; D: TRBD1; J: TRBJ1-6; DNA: TGTGCCAGCAGCCCACGACAGGGACAGGCGCATTATTCACCCCTCCACTTT; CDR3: CASSPRQGQAHYSPLHF
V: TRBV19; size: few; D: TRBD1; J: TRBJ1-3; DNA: TGTGCCAGTAGTTTGGGCAGGGGGTTGACTGGAAACACCATATATTTT; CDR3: CASSLGRGLTGNTIYF
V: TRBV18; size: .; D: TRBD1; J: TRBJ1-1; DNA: TGTGCCAGCTCACCTTTACAGGGGGCCGCAACTGAAGCTTTCTTT; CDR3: CASSPLQGAATEAFF
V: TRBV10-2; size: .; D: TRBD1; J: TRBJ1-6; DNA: TGCGCCAGCAAACTAGACAGGGGCGGCTATTCACCCCTCCACTTT; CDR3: CASKLDRGGYSPLHF
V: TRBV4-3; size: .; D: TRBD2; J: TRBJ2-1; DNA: TGCGCCAGCAGCCAAGATTTGACGGTAGCGGGAGATAATGAGCAGTTCTTC; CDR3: CASSQDLTVAGDNEQFF
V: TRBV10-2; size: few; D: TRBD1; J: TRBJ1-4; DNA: TGCGCCAGCAGTTTCGACAGGGGTGAAAAACTGTTTTTT; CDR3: CASSFDRGEKLFF
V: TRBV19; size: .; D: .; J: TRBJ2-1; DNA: TGTGCCAGTAGGACAGAAAACTTTAATGAGCAGTTCTTC; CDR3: CASRTENFNEQFF
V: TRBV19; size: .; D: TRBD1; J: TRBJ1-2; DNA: TGTGCCAGTACCAAAACCGGGACAGGTACCTATGGCTACACCTTC; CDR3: CASTKTGTGTYGYTF
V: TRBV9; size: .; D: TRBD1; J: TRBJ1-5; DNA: TGTGCCAGCAGCCCGGGACAGGGTGATCAGCCCCAGCATTTT; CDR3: CASSPGQGDQPQHF
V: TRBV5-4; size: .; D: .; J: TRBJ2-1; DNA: TGTGCCAGCACCCCCCGTTACGGGTCGTATGAGCAGTTCTTC; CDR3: CASTPRYGSYEQFF
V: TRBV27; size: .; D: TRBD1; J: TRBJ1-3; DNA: TGTGCCAGCAGTTCCGCAAAACCTGACAGGGGTTTCTCTGGAAACACCATATATTTT; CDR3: CASSSAKPDRGFSGNTIYF
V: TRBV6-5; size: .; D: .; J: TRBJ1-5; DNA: TGTGCCAGCAGTTACCGCGGACAGCCCAATCAGCCCCAGCATTTT; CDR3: CASSYRGQPNQPQHF
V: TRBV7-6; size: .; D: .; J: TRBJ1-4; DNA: TGTGCCAGCAGCTTAGAGGGGGGGCTCGGTGAAAAACTGTTTTTT; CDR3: CASSLEGGLGEKLFF
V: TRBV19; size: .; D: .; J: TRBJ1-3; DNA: TGTGCCAGTAGTTCACCGGGACACCCGAGCTCTGGAAACACCATATATTTT; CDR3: CASSSPGHPSSGNTIYF
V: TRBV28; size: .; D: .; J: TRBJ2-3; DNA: TGTGCCAGCACTTTGGGGGGTACAGGATTCGGGACGCAGTATTTT; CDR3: CASTLGGTGFGTQYF
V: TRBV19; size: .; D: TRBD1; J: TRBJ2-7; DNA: TGTGCCAGTAGTATAGATAACAGGGGGCACTCCTACGAGCAGTACTTC; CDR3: CASSIDNRGHSYEQYF
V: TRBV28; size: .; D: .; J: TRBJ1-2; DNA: TGTGCCAGCAGTTCCCCCCCGCCTAGTGGCTACACCTTC; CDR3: CASSSPPPSGYTF
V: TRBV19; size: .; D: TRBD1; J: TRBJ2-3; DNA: TGTGCCACAACTAACAGGGGGACAGTCTCCGTGGGGGGCACAGATACGCAGTATTTT; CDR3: CATTNRGTVSVGGTDTQYF
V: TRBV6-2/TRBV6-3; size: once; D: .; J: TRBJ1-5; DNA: TGTGCCAGCAGTTACTCTGGAGGGTGGGATCAGCCCCAGCATTTT; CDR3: CASSYSGGWDQPQHF
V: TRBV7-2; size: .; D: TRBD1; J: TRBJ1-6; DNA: TGTGCCAGCAGCTTAGGACAGGGGGGGAATTCACCCCTCCACTTT; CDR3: CASSLGQGGNSPLHF
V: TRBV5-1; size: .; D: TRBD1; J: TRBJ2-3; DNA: TGCGCCAGCAGCCCGGACAGGGCCACAGATACGCAGTATTTT; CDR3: CASSPDRATDTQYF
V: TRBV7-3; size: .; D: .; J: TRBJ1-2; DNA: TGTGCCAGCAGCATACAACCTAACTATGGCTACACCTTC; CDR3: CASSIQPNYGYTF
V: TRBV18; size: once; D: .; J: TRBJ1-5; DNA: TGTGCCAGCTCCTACCGACCGGGGGAAGGCAATCAGCCCCAGCATTTT; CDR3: CASSYRPGEGNQPQHF
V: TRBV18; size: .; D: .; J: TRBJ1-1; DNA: TGTGCTAGCCGGGATTCGAACACTGAAGCTTTCTTT; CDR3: CASRDSNTEAFF
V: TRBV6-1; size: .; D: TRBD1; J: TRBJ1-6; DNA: TGTGCCAGCAGTGAAGGCAGGGGGCGAGTTTTCGGGCCCCTCCACTTT; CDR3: CASSEGRGRVFGPLHF
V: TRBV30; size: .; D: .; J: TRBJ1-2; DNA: TGTGCCTGGGGAGGACGGGAGAGCTATGGCTACACCTTC; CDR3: CAWGGRESYGYTF
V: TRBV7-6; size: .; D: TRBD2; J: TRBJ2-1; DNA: TGTGCCAGCAGCCTGGGGACTAGCGGGATTTACAATGAGCAGTTCTTC; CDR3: CASSLGTSGIYNEQFF
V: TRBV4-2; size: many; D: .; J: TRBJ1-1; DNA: TGTGCCAGCAGCCAAGATTCAGGGCAGGGGAACACTGAAGCTTTCTTT; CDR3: CASSQDSGQGNTEAFF
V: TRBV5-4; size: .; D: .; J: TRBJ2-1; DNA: TGTGCCAGCAGCTTGGAGGCAGGGCCCCGGCATGAGCAGTTCTTC; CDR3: CASSLEAGPRHEQFF
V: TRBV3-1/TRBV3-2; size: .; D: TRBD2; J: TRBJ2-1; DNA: TGTGCCAGCAGCCGGGGGGGGGATGAGCAGTTCTTC; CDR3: CASSRGGDEQFF
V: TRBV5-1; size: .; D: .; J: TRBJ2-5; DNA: TGCGCCAGCAGCTGGGGGGATCCTTCCAAAGAGACCCAGTACTTC; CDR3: CASSWGDPSKETQYF
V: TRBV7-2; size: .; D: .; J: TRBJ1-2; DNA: TGTGCCAGCAGCTTAGGGCCGATCTATGGCTACACCTTC; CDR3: CASSLGPIYGYTF
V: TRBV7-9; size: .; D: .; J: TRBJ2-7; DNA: TGTGCCAGCAGCTTAGGACTAATCTCCTACGAGCAGTACTTC; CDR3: CASSLGLISYEQYF
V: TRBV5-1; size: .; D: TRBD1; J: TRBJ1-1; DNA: TGCGCCAGCAGCATAAGACAGGGGAAGAACACTGAAGCTTTCTTT; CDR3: CASSIRQGKNTEAFF